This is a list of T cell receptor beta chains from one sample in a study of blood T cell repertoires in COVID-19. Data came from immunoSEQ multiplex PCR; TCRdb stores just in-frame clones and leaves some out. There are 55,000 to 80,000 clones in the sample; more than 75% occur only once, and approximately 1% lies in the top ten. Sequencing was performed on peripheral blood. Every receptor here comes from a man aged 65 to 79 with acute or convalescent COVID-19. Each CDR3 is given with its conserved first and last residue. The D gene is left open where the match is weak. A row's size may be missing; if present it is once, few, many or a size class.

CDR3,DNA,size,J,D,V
CASSIGGTPNYNEQFF,TGTGCCAGTAGTATTGGTGGGACACCAAACTACAATGAGCAGTTCTTC,NA,TRBJ2-1,NA,TRBV19
CASRPGGTGTYEQYF,TGTGCCAGCAGGCCTGGGGGGACAGGGACCTACGAGCAGTACTTC,once,TRBJ2-7,TRBD1,TRBV6-2/TRBV6-3
CASTRRTKNTEAFF,TGTGCCAGCACCCGGCGGACAAAGAACACTGAAGCTTTCTTT,NA,TRBJ1-1,NA,TRBV28
CASSIRLAGAVDTQYF,TGTGCCAGTAGTATTCGATTAGCGGGAGCGGTAGATACGCAGTATTTT,NA,TRBJ2-3,TRBD2,TRBV19
CASSSPTSGASYEQYF,TGTGCCAGCAGTTCACCGACTAGCGGGGCATCCTACGAGCAGTACTTC,NA,TRBJ2-7,TRBD2,TRBV28
CASSVVGSPGDTEAFF,TGTGCCAGCAGCGTAGTTGGGTCCCCAGGCGACACTGAAGCTTTCTTT,NA,TRBJ1-1,NA,TRBV9
CASSLSPGIPTDTQYF,TGTGCCAGCAGCCTCAGTCCGGGAATCCCCACAGATACGCAGTATTTT,NA,TRBJ2-3,NA,TRBV9
CASRGPALNEQYF,TGTGCCAGCAGGGGCCCGGCGCTGAACGAGCAGTACTTC,NA,TRBJ2-7,NA,TRBV6-5
CAISEGGNQPQHF,TGTGCCATCAGTGAAGGAGGCAATCAGCCCCAGCATTTT,few,TRBJ1-5,NA,TRBV10-3
CASSIGGNYGYTF,TGTGCCAGCAGCATTGGAGGGAATTATGGCTACACCTTC,NA,TRBJ1-2,NA,TRBV28
CAISEGRGGYNEQFF,TGTGCCATCAGTGAAGGGCGGGGGGGATACAATGAGCAGTTCTTC,NA,TRBJ2-1,TRBD2,TRBV10-3
CSVEVQGQETQYF,TGCAGCGTTGAGGTACAGGGTCAGGAGACCCAGTACTTC,NA,TRBJ2-5,NA,TRBV29-1
CASSPRAGAPSGYTF,TGTGCCAGCAGCCCCCGGGCGGGGGCGCCGTCGGGCTACACCTTC,NA,TRBJ1-2,NA,TRBV6-5
CASSYLAGGPGANVLTF,TGCGCCAGCAGCTACCTAGCGGGAGGGCCCGGGGCCAACGTCCTGACTTTC,NA,TRBJ2-6,TRBD2,TRBV5-1
CASSPGTGDVYGYTF,TGCGCCAGCAGCCCCGGGACAGGGGACGTCTATGGCTACACCTTC,NA,TRBJ1-2,TRBD1,TRBV5-1
CASSLGQGKAKNIQYF,TGTGCCAGCAGCTTGGGGCAGGGCAAAGCCAAAAACATTCAGTACTTC,NA,TRBJ2-4,NA,TRBV5-6
CASSQVEGGNSPLHF,TGTGCCAGCAGCCAAGTCGAGGGGGGGAATTCACCCCTCCACTTT,NA,TRBJ1-6,NA,TRBV3-1/TRBV3-2
CASSPTGSGANVLTF,TGCGCCAGCAGCCCTACAGGGTCTGGGGCCAACGTCCTGACTTTC,NA,TRBJ2-6,NA,TRBV5-1
CASSATGVDTQYF,TGTGCCAGCAGCGCCACAGGGGTAGATACGCAGTATTTT,NA,TRBJ2-3,TRBD1,TRBV7-6
CASSYWPGGEKLFF,TGTGCCAGCAGTTACTGGCCAGGGGGGGAAAAACTGTTTTTT,NA,TRBJ1-4,TRBD1,TRBV6-5
CASSVGGSGGYTF,TGTGCCAGCAGCGTAGGAGGGTCTGGTGGCTACACCTTC,NA,TRBJ1-2,NA,TRBV9
CASSIVVGSQDYSNQPQHF,TGTGCCAGTAGTATAGTTGTTGGCTCCCAGGACTATAGCAATCAGCCCCAGCATTTT,NA,TRBJ1-5,NA,TRBV19
CASSLSGQNTEAFF,TGTGCCAGCAGTTTATCGGGACAGAACACTGAAGCTTTCTTT,NA,TRBJ1-1,NA,TRBV6-5
CASSSSPGRGAGNTIYF,TGTGCCAGCAGCTCCTCGCCTGGTCGGGGGGCAGGGAACACCATATATTTT,NA,TRBJ1-3,NA,TRBV3-1/TRBV3-2
CASSLTSSVDPFF,TGTGCCAGCAGCCTGACTTCTAGCGTGGATCCGTTCTTC,NA,TRBJ2-1,NA,TRBV5-4
CASSQERLASEQYF,TGTGCCAGCAGCCAAGAAAGGCTAGCATCCGAGCAGTACTTC,NA,TRBJ2-7,NA,TRBV3-1/TRBV3-2